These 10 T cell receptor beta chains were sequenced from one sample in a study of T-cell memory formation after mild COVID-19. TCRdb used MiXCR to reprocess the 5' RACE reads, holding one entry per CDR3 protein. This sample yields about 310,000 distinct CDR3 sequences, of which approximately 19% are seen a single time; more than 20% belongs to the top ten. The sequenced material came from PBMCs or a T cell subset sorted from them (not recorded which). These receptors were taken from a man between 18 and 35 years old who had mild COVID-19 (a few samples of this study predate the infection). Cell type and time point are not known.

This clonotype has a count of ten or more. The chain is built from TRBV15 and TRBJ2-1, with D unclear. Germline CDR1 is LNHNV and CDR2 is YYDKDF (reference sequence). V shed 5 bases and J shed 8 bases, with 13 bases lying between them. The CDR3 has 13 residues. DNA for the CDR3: TGTGCCACCAGCCCCGAACAATATCATGAGCAGTTCTTC. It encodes CATSPEQYHEQFF.

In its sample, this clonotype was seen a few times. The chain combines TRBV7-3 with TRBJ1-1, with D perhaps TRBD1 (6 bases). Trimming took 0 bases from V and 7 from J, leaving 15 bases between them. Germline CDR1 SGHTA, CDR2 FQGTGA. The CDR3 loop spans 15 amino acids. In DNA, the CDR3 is TGTGCCAGCAGCTTAACGCCGGGGCAGGGGAGTGAAGCTTTCTTT. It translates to CASSLTPGQGSEAFF.

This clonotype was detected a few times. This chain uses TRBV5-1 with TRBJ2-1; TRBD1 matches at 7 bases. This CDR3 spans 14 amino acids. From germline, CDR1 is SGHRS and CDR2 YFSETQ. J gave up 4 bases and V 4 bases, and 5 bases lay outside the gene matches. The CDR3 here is CASSLGQTYNEQFF. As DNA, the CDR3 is TGCGCCAGCAGCCTGGGACAGACTTACAATGAGCAGTTCTTC.

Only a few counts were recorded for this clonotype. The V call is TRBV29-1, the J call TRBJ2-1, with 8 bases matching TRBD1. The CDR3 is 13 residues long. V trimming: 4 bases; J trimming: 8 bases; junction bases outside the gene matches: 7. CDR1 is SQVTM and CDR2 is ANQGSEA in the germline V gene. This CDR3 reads CSVAIDRGYEQFF. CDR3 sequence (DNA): TGCAGCGTTGCCATAGACAGGGGCTATGAGCAGTTCTTC.

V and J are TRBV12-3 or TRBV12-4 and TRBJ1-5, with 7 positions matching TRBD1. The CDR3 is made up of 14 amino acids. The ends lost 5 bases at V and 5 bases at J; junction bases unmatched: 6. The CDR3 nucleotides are TGTGCCAGCAGTCGGACAGGTGAGGATCAGCCCCAGCATTTT. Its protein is CASSRTGEDQPQHF.

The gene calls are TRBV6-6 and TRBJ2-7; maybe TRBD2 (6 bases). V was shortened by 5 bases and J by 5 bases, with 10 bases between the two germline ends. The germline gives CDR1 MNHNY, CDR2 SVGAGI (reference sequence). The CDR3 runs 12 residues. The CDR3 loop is CASSTGGNEQYV. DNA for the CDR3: TGTGCCAGCAGTACTGGGGGGAACGAGCAGTACGTC.

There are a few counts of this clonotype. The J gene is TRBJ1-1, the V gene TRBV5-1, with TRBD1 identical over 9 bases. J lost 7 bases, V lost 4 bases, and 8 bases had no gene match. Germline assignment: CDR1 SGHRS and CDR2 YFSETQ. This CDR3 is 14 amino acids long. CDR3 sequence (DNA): TGCGCCAGCAGCCTGAGGGGGACAGGGCATGAAGCTTTCTTT. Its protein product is CASSLRGTGHEAFF.

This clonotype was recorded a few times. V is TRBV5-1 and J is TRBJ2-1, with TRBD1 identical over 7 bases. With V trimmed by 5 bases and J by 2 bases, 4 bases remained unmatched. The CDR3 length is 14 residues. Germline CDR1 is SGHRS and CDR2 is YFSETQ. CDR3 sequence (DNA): TGCGCCAGCAGTAGGGACAGTACCTACAATGAGCAGTTCTTC. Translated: CASSRDSTYNEQFF.

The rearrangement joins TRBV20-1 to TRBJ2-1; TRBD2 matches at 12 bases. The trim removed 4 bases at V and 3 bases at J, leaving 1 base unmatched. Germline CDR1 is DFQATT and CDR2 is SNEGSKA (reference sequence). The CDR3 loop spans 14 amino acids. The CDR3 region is CSAKTSGGYNEQFF. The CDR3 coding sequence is TGCAGTGCTAAGACTAGCGGGGGCTACAATGAGCAGTTCTTC.

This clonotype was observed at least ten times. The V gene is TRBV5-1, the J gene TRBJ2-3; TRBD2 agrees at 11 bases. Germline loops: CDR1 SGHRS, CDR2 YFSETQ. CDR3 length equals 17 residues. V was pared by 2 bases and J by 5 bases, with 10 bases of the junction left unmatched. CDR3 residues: CASSFRETSGVRDTQYF. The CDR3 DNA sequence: TGCGCCAGCAGCTTCCGCGAGACTAGCGGGGTCAGAGATACGCAGTATTTT.